The subject of this entry is one T cell receptor (beta chain). The target of this receptor is not known. The missing CDR3 end, 3 residues past where the read stops, is filled in from the germline J gene. Diagnosis of CVID followed standard criteria, namely serum IgG, IgA and/or IgM below the normal range together with specific antibody deficiency. There were 44 subjects in the CVID group (roughly 15 female and roughly 29 male), ranging in age from about 9 to 70 years, with a mean age of about 40. Predominantly Caucasian heritage was noted among both the CVID patients and the healthy controls. At the time of study participation, every CVID subject had been on replacement immunoglobulin therapy for one year or longer. No CVID subject was ill or taking immunomodulatory or immunosuppressive medication when blood was collected. From each donor, roughly 5 to 9 ml of heparinized peripheral whole blood was collected. Genomic DNA from adults with common variable immune deficiency (CVID) and from healthy adult controls was used for sequencing of TCRbeta CDR3 repertoires. To isolate peripheral blood mononuclear cells, diluted blood was subjected to density centrifugation over Hypaque 1077 or Ficoll-Paque. Genomic DNA was obtained from unsorted mononuclear cells using either Qiagen column purification or a centrifugation-based method.

In the germline V gene (reference sequence), CDR1 corresponds to SEHNR and CDR2 to FQNEAQ. V and J lose 7 bases and 6 bases, and a span of 19 bases separates them. The CDR3 numbers 14 residues from cysteine through phenylalanine. Sequencing covers 33 bases of the CDR3, shown here with the frame starting at base 1. For sequencing, equivalent amounts of genomic DNA were input from CVID and control samples. For every sample, a 60 bp segment covering the rearranged TCRbeta CDR3 region was amplified and then sequenced. The immunoSEQ assay, a bias-corrected multiplex PCR combined with high-throughput sequencing, was used to amplify TCRbeta. The original pipeline was this. Each unique nucleotide sequence was treated as a clone and annotated with V, D and J genes, copy number and frequency. Sequences were labeled productive if in frame, and non-productive if out of frame or containing stop codons. Clonality was calculated from Shannon's entropy as previously described. Mean CDR3 Kyte-Doolittle hydropathy was derived from the predicted amino acid sequences of productive clones. Using the R hclust function, scaled V gene usage was clustered hierarchically with Manhattan distance and complete linkage. Sharing of clones by CDR3 amino acid sequence was evaluated by resampling 12 repertoires per group over 100 rounds. Repertoires were searched for 60 to 80 published EBV-specific and around 230 published CMV-specific TCRbeta sequences. A couple of CVID samples yielding fewer than 10,000 sequences were excluded from analysis, leaving approximately 40 CVID repertoires. Sourced from immuneACCESS, this table was stored by TCRdb with only in-frame sequences that have V and J called. A share of the clones is absent; for the studies checked, an unresolved V gene accounts for under half, and the remainder has no known explanation. The V and J calls and clone size are taken from that table; D and trimming were inferred from the DNA. Across this sample, 16,000 or so clones were tabulated and none appeared just once. 14% of the sample rests with the top ten.

The sample belongs to a study of T cell clonality in common variable immunodeficiency (dated by TCRdb to about 2015). Study-wide findings and limitations: CVID subjects shared fewer TCRbeta clones with each other than healthy controls did (p < 0.0001). Fewer deletions and N-nucleotide insertions were reportedly observed in CVID TCRbeta sequences, and highly modified clones with 13 or more V deletions were reportedly absent from CVID TCRbeta sequences. Despite equal DNA input, controls averaged approximately 82,000 unique sequences per sample versus around 30,000 in CVID samples. Correlations between repertoire features and clinical complications were limited by patient heterogeneity within the CVID cohort. Compared with healthy controls, CVID subjects showed increased TCRbeta clonality (t-test p = 0.018), a feature most characteristic of about a third of subjects. The authors noted that sequencing repertoires of T cell subpopulations would be needed to clarify what caused the increased clonality in CVID.

The receptor was derived from a human donor with common variable immunodeficiency. The chain links TRBV7-9 with TRBJ2-7; perhaps TRBD2 is the D gene, with 5 bases matching. The sequenced material came from peripheral blood mononuclear cells. Partial CDR3 DNA: TGTGCCAGCACCCGGATCTCCGGGGTTGGCGAG. It translates as CASTRISGVGE. The complete CDR3 sequence is CASTRISGVGEQYF.